The present T cell receptor (beta chain) was sequenced within a study of PD-1 blockade in classical Hodgkin lymphoma. Data came from immunoSEQ multiplex PCR; TCRdb stores just in-frame clones and leaves some out. The sample has 40,000 to 50,000 clones; 60% to 80% are singletons. Sample time point: cycle 4 day 1 (C4D1), after less than 7 weeks of nivolumab. All the patients suffered relapse after autologous stem cell transplantation, and brentuximab vedotin exposure differed. The sequence was collected from a human donor with classical Hodgkin lymphoma. The sample here was peripheral blood mononuclear cells (PBMCs), taken before the fourth cycle of nivolumab.

The CDR3 loop reads CASSLGTGGSGELFF. Here the CDR3 DNA reads TGTGCCAGCAGCCTCGGGACAGGGGGGTCCGGGGAGCTGTTTTTT. This sequence joins TRBV7-9 and TRBJ2-2; 11 nucleotides agree with TRBD1. The V gene's germline CDR1 is SEHNR and CDR2 FQNEAQ (reference sequence). V trimming: 5 bases; J trimming: 6 bases; junction bases outside the gene matches: 5. The CDR3 sequence is 15 residues long.